This T cell receptor (beta chain) was identified in a study of blood T cell repertoires in COVID-19 (dated by TCRdb to 2018 to 2021). Some background on the complete study: Collaborator samples came from the United States, Italy and Spain and covered acute and convalescent phases of COVID-19. Deeply sampled blood TCRbeta repertoires from subjects exposed to, actively infected with, or recovered from COVID-19 were included in the dataset. The repertoires were made available in a free public database intended to serve as a resource for research on the immune response to SARS-CoV-2. The samples were drawn from two sources: the first 160 participants of the ongoing ImmuneRACE study, and 1,254 subjects contributed by 6 global collaborators. The sample metadata nearly always contained a de-identified subject ID, COVID-19 status, age in years and sex. The material from the prospective study consisted of cDNA or gDNA derived from T cells, B-cell-depleted T cells, or PBMCs. Where HLA class I and class II types were available, the types were taken from metadata supplied by the sample provider, not from assay-based typing.

Collaborating institutions collected whole blood in K2EDTA tubes following their own protocols. For TCRbeta analysis, collaborators shipped samples as frozen whole blood, isolated PBMCs, or DNA extracted from either of those sample types. On this clone: No antigen is known for it. It has no much larger one-base neighbor in the sample; base qualities were not kept.

TCRbeta CDR3 regions were amplified from genomic DNA using the immunoSEQ Assay, a bias-controlled multiplex PCR. Under the source paper's analysis protocol: Within the assay, amplification of reference gene primers was used to estimate how many nucleated cells each sample contained. Sequence reads were collapsed and filtered to measure the absolute abundance of every unique TCRbeta CDR3 rearrangement. Productive Simpson clonality was computed per sample as the square root of Simpson's diversity index over productive rearrangements. TCRdb holds this immuneACCESS table with in-frame rearrangements only. Some clones are missing; in checked studies, unresolved V genes explain under half, and the rest has no known cause. The V and J calls and clone size were taken over from that table, and D and trimming were inferred from the DNA. Here the sample has approximately 230,000 clones; around 82% occur a single time. The ten top clones hold 4.5% to 6% of the sample.

From the germline V gene, CDR1 is SGHDN and CDR2 is FVKESK. V is cut back by 6 bases and J by 5 bases, with 5 bases in the junction unmatched. The CDR3 contains 14 residues, cysteine and phenylalanine counted. CDR3 DNA only is kept here, 42 bases in frame from base 1. Overall results and qualifications from the work: How much clinical and demographic metadata was included differed by source and by participant, and the metadata was provided uncurated.

Recombination connected TRBV14 to TRBJ1-2; 11 junctional bases match TRBD1. The TCR comes from a woman aged 80 or over with active or convalescent COVID-19. Sequencing was performed on peripheral blood. The sequenced DNA is TGTGCCAGCAGACGCGGACAGGGGGCATATGGCTACACCTTC. This gives the protein CASRRGQGAYGYTF.